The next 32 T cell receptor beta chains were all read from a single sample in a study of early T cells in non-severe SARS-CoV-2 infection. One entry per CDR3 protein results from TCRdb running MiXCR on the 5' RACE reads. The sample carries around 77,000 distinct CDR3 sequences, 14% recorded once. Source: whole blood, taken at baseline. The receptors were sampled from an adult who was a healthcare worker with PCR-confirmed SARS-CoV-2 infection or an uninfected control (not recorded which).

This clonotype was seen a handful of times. The CDR3 DNA reads TGTGCCAGCAGTTTAGAAAGAGCCAAAAACATTCAGTACTTC. Protein product: CASSLERAKNIQYF. The chain uses TRBV28 and TRBJ2-4; D gene uncertain. Per the germline V gene, CDR1 is MDHEN and CDR2 is SYDVKM. Trimming removed 2 bases at V and 0 bases at J, with 5 bases between. The CDR3 is 14 residues long.

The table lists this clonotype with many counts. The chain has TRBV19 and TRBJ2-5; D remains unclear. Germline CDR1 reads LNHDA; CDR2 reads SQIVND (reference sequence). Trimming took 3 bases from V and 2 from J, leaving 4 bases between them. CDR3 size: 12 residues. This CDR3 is CASSIRQETQYF. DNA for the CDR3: TGTGCCAGTAGTATTCGGCAAGAGACCCAGTACTTC.

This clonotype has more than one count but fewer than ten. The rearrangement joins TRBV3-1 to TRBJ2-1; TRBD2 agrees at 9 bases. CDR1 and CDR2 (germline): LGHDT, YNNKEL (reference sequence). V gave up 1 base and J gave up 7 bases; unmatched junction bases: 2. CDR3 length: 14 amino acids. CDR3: CASSQGGRGNEQFF. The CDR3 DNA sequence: TGTGCCAGCAGCCAAGGCGGGAGGGGGAATGAGCAGTTCTTC.

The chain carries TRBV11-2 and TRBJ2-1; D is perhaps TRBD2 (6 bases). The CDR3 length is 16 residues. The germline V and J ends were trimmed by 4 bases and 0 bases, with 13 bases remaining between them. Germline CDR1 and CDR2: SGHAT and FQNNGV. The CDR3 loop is CASSSSSGHSYNEQFF. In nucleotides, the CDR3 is TGTGCCAGCAGCTCCAGTAGCGGCCACTCCTACAATGAGCAGTTCTTC.

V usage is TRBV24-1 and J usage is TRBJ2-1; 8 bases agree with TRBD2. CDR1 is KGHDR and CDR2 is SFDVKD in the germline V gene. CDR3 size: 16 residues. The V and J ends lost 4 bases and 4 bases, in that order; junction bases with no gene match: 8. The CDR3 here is CATSDPLAGAYNEQFF. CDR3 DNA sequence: TGTGCCACCAGTGACCCTCTAGCGGGCGCATACAATGAGCAGTTCTTC.

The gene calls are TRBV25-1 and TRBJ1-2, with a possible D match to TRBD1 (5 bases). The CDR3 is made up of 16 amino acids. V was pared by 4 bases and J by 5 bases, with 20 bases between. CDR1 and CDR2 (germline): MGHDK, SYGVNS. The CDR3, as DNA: TGTGCCAGCAGTGCCGCGGACACGGCAACCCCTTATGGCTACACCTTC. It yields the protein CASSAADTATPYGYTF.

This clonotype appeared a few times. Here the CDR3 reads CASSLSAGGAYNEQFF. For the CDR3, the DNA is TGTGCCAGCAGTTTATCAGCGGGAGGAGCCTACAATGAGCAGTTCTTC. The chain links TRBV28 to TRBJ2-1; 9 bases agree with TRBD2. Trimming took 1 base from V and 2 from J; bases not matched to a gene: 3. The CDR3 totals 16 residues. Germline CDR1 is MDHEN and CDR2 is SYDVKM.

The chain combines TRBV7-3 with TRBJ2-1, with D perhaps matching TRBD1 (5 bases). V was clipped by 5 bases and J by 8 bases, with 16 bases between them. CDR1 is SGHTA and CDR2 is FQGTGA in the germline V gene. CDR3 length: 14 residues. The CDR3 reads CASSPGYGTDEQFF. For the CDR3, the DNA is TGTGCCAGCAGCCCAGGGTATGGAACGGATGAGCAGTTCTTC.

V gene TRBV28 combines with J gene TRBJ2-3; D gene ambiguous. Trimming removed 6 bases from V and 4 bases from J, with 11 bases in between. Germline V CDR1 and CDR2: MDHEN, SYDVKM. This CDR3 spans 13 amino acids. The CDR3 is CASREQSSDTQYF. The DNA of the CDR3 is TGTGCCAGCAGGGAACAGTCATCAGATACGCAGTATTTT.

For the CDR3, the DNA is TGTGCCAGCAGCGTAGAGAAGCACTCCTACGAGCAGTACTTC. This gives the protein CASSVEKHSYEQYF. This sequence joins TRBV9 and TRBJ2-7, with D uncertain. The germline CDR1 and CDR2 sequences are SGDLS and YYNGEE. V lost 0 bases and J 0 bases, leaving 7 bases between the germline ends. The CDR3 consists of 14 residues.

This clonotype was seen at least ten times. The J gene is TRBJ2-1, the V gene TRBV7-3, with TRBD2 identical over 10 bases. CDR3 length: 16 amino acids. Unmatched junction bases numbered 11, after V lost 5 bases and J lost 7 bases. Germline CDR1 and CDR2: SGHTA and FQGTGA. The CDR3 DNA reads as TGTGCCAGCAGCCCCGGGAGCGGGAGGGCCGGTAATGAGCAGTTCTTC. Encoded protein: CASSPGSGRAGNEQFF.

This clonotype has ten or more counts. CDR3 region: CASSTRRGPQHF. The CDR3, as DNA: TGTGCCAGCAGCACCCGAAGGGGGCCCCAGCATTTT. The chain joins TRBV3-1 to TRBJ1-5; TRBD1 is a possible D gene (5 bases). Trimming took off 5 bases at V and 9 bases at J, with 11 bases between the two ends. Per the germline V gene, CDR1 is LGHDT and CDR2 is YNNKEL (reference sequence). The CDR3 contains 12 residues. The variable domain in full, completed from reference TRBV3-1 and TRBJ1-5, reads DTAVSQTPKYLVTQMGNDKSIKCEQNLGHDTMYWYKQDSKKFLKIMFSYNNKELIINETVPNRFSPKSPDKAHLNLHINSLELGDSAVYFCASSTRRGPQHFGDGTRLSIL.

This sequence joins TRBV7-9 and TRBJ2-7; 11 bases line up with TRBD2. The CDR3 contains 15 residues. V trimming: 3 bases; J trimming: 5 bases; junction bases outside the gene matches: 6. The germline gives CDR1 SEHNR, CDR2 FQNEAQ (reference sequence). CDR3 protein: CASSFLLAGVNEQYF. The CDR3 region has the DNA TGTGCCAGCAGCTTCTTACTAGCGGGAGTAAACGAGCAGTACTTC.

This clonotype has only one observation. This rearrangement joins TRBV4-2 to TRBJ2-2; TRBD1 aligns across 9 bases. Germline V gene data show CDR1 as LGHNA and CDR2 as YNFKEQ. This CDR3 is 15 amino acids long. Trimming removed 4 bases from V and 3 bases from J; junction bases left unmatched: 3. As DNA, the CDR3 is TGTGCCAGCAGCCGCCGGGACAGGGACACCGGGGAGCTGTTTTTT. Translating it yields CASSRRDRDTGELFF.

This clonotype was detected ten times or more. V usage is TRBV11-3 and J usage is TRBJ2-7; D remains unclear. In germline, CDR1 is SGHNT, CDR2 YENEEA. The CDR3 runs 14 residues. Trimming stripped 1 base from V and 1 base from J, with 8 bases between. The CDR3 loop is CASSLGQSSYEQYF. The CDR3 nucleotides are TGTGCCAGCAGCTTAGGGCAGAGTTCCTACGAGCAGTACTTC.

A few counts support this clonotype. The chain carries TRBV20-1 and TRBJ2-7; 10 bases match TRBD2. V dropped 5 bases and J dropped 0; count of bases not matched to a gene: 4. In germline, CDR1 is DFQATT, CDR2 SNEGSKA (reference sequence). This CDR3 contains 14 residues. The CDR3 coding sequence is TGCAGTGCTGGACTAGCGGAGGCCTCCTACGAGCAGTACTTC. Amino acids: CSAGLAEASYEQYF.

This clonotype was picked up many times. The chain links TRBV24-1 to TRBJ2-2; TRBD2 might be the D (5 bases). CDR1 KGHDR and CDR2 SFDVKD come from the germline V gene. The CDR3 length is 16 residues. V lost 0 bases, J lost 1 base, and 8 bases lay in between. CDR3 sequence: CATSDLQRENTGELFF. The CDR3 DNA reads TGTGCCACCAGTGATTTGCAACGGGAGAACACCGGGGAGCTGTTTTTT.

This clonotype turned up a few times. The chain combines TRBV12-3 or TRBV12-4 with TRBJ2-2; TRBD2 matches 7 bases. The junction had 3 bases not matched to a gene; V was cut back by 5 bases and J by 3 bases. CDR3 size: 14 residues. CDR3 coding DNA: TGTGCCAGCAGTCGGCGGGGGTACACCGGGGAGCTGTTTTTT. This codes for CASSRRGYTGELFF.

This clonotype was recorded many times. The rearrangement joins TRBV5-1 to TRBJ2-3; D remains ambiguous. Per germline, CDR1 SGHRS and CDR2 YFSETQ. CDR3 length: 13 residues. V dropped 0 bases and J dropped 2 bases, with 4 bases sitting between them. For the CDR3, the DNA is TGCGCCAGCAGCTTGGAGGTCACAGATACGCAGTATTTT. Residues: CASSLEVTDTQYF.

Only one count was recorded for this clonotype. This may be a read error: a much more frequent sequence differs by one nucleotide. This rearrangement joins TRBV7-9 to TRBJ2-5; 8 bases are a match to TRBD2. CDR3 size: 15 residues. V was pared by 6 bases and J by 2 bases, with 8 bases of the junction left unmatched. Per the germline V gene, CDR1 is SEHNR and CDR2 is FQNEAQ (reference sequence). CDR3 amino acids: CASRGLVGRQETQYF. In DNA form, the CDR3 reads TGTGCCAGCAGGGGACTAGTGGGGAGGCAAGAGACCCAGTACTTC.

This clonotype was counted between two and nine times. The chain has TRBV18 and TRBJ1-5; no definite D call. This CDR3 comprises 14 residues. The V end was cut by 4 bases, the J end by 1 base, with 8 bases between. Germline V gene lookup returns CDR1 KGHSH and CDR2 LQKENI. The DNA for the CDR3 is TGTGCCAGCTCACGGGCAGCGAGCAATCAGCCCCAGCATTTT. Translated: CASSRAASNQPQHF.

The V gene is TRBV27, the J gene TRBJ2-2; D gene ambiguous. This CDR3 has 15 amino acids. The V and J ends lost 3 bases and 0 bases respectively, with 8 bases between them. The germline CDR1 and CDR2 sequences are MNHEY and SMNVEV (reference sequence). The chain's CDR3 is CASSFPGSNTGELFF. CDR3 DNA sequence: TGTGCCAGCAGTTTCCCTGGGTCGAACACCGGGGAGCTGTTTTTT.

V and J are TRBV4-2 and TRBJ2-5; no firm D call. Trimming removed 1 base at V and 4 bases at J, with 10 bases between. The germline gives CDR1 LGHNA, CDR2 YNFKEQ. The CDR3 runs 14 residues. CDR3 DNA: TGTGCCAGCAGCCAAGTCAGTAAAGGAGAGACCCAGTACTTC. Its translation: CASSQVSKGETQYF.

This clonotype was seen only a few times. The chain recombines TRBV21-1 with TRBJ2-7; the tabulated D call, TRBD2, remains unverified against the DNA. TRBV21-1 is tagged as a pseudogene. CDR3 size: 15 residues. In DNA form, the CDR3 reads TGTGCCAGCAGCAAATACAAGCGGGAGACCTACGAGCAGTACTTC. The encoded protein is CASSKYKRETYEQYF.

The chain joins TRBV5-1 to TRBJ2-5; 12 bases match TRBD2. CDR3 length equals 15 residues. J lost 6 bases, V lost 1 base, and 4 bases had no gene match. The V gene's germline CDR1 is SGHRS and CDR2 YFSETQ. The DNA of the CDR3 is TGCGCCAGCAGCTTGCAACTAGCGGGAGGAAAGACCCAGTACTTC. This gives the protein CASSLQLAGGKTQYF.

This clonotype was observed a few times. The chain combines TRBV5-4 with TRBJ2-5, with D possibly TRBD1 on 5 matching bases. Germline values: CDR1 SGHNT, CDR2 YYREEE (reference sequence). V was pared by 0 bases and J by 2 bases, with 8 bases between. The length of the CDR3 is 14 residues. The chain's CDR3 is CASSLGGTQETQYF. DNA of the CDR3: TGTGCCAGCAGCTTGGGGGGCACACAAGAGACCCAGTACTTC.

The DNA for the CDR3 is TGTGCCAGCAGTTCAGTCGTGTGGGGGAACACTGAAGCTTTCTTT. This codes for CASSSVVWGNTEAFF. J is TRBJ1-1 and V is TRBV6-5; D is unclear. This CDR3 contains 15 residues. V lost 4 bases to trimming and J lost 1 base, with 13 bases between them. Germline CDR1 MNHEY, CDR2 SVGAGI.

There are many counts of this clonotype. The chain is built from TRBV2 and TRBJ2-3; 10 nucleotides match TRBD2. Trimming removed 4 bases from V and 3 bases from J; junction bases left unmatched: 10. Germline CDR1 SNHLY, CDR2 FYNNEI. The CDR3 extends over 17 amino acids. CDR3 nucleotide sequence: TGTGCCAGCAGTGTGGACCTACTAGCGGGGACGACAGATACGCAGTATTTT. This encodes CASSVDLLAGTTDTQYF.

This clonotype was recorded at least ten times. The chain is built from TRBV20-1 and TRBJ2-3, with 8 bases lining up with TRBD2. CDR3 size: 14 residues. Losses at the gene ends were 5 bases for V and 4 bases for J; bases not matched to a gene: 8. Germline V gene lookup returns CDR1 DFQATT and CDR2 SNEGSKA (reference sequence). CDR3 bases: TGCAGTGCTTTACGGGGGGGGCGCGCAGATACGCAGTATTTT. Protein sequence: CSALRGGRADTQYF.

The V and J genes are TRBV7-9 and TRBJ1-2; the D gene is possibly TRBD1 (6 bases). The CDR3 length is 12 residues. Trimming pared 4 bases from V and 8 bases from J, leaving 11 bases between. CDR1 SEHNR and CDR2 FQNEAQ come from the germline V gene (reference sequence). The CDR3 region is CASSSGTRGYTF. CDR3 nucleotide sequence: TGTGCCAGCAGCTCCGGGACACGCGGCTACACCTTC. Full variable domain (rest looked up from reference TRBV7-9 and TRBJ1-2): DTGVSQNPRHKITKRGQNVTFRCDPISEHNRLYWYRQTLGQGPEFLTYFQNEAQLEKSRLLSDRFSAERPKGSFSTLEIQRTEQGDSAMYLCASSSGTRGYTFGSGTRLTVV.

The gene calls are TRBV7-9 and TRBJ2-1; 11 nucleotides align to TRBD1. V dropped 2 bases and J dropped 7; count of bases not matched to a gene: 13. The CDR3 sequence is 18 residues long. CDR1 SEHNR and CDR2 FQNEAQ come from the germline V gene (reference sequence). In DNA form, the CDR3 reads TGTGCCAGCAGCTTACGGCAAACACCCGGGACAGGGGGAAATGAGCAGTTCTTC. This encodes CASSLRQTPGTGGNEQFF. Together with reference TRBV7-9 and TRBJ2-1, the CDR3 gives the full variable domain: DTGVSQNPRHKITKRGQNVTFRCDPISEHNRLYWYRQTLGQGPEFLTYFQNEAQLEKSRLLSDRFSAERPKGSFSTLEIQRTEQGDSAMYLCASSLRQTPGTGGNEQFFGPGTRLTVL.

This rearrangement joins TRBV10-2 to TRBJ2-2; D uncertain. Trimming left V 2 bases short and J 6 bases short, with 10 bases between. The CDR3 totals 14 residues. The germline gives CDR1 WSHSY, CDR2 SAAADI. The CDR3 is CASSERDIPGELFF. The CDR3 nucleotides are TGCGCCAGCAGTGAGCGCGACATTCCCGGGGAGCTGTTTTTT.